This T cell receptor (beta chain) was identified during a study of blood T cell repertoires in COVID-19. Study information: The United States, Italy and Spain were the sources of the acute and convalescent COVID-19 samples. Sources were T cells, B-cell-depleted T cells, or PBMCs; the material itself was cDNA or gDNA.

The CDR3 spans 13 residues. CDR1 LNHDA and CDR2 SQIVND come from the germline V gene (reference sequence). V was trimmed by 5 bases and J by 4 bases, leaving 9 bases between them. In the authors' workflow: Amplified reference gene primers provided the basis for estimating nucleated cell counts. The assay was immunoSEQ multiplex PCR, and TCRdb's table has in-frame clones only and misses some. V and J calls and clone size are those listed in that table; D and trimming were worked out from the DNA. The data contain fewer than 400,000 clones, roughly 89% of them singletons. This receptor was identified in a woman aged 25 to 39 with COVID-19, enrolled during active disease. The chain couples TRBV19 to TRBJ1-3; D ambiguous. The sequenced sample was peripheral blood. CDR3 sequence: CASSRQAGNTIYF. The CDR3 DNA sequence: TGTGCCAGTAGTCGCCAGGCCGGAAACACCATATATTTT.